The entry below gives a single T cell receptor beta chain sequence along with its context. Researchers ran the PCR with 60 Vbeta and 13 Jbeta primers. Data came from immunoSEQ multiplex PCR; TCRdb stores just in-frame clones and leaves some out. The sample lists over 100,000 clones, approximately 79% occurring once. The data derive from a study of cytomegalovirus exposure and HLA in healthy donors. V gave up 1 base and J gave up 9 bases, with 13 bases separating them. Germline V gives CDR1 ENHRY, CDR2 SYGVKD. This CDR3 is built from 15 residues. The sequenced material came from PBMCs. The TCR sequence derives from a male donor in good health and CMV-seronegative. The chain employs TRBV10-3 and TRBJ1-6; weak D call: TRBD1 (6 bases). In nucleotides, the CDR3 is TGTGCCATCAGTGAGTTGACAGGAGATCTTTCACCCCTCCACTTT. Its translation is CAISELTGDLSPLHF.